The rows below give T cell receptor beta chains drawn from one sample of a study of T-cell reconstitution after alpha-beta-depleted transplantation in children. TCRdb re-called the PCR reads through MiXCR, storing one row per CDR3 protein. This table holds approximately 340,000 distinct CDR3 sequences, approximately 10% found once. The material was PBMCs from the stem cell graft donor, obtained from the stem cell graft. The source of these receptors is a human donor who donated a stem cell graft to a child with acute lymphoblastic leukemia. Each CDR3 is given with its conserved first and last residue. A D gene is named only where the DNA matches it firmly. Size values are once, few and many counts, or a class for expanded clones, and some rows have none.

J gene	D gene	clone size	V gene	CDR3 DNA	CDR3 protein
TRBJ2-7	NA	many	TRBV28	TGTGCCAGCGGGGCTCCCTACGAGCAGTACTTC	CASGAPYEQYF
TRBJ1-3	TRBD1	many	TRBV14	TGTGCCAGCAGCCACCGGACAGGATCGAGCTCTGGAAACACCATATATTTT	CASSHRTGSSSGNTIYF
TRBJ2-5	NA	NA	TRBV3-1	TGTGCCAGCAGCCAAGACAGGGGAGTCGTGGAGACCCAGTACTTC	CASSQDRGVVETQYF
TRBJ2-1	TRBD2	NA	TRBV5-1	TGCGCCAGCAGCCTCAATCCGGGACTAGCGGGAGGAGGGGAGCAGTTCTTC	CASSLNPGLAGGGEQFF
TRBJ1-2	NA	many	TRBV3-1	TGTGCCAGCAGCCAGGGGGGCATCTATGGCTACACCTTC	CASSQGGIYGYTF
TRBJ2-2	NA	NA	TRBV7-2	TGTGCCAGCAGCTCGCAGAGGTCCGGGGAGCTGTTTTTT	CASSSQRSGELFF
TRBJ1-5	NA	few	TRBV27	TGTGCCGCCTCCCCTGCGGGCCATCAGCCCCAGCATTTT	CAASPAGHQPQHF
TRBJ2-7	TRBD1	few	TRBV18	TGTGCCAGCTCACCACGGAACCCGGGACAGGGATTGGACGAGCAGTACTTC	CASSPRNPGQGLDEQYF
TRBJ2-2	NA	few	TRBV7-6	TGTGCCAGCAGCCGCCATGGGGCCCCAAACACCGGGGAGCTGTTTTTT	CASSRHGAPNTGELFF
TRBJ1-1	NA	few	TRBV28	TGTGCCAGCAGTCCAGACCCGGGGGGACTGAACACTGAAGCTTTCTTT	CASSPDPGGLNTEAFF
TRBJ2-7	NA	many	TRBV24-1	TGTGCCACCAGTGATTTCCCATCTAGTATCCATTACGAGCAGTACTTC	CATSDFPSSIHYEQYF
TRBJ2-3	TRBD1	NA	TRBV9	TGTGCCAGCAGCGCTCCTATGAGGACAGGGCCAGATACGCAGTATTTT	CASSAPMRTGPDTQYF
TRBJ1-2	NA	many	TRBV5-1	TGCGCCAGCAGCTCCCCGGGACGGGCCTATGGCTACACCTTC	CASSSPGRAYGYTF
TRBJ2-1	TRBD2	many	TRBV28	TGTGCCAGCAGTTTAAAGCGACGGACCCGGACTAGCGGGCCCCCCAATGAGCAGTTCTTC	CASSLKRRTRTSGPPNEQFF
TRBJ1-1	TRBD1	few	TRBV7-6	TGTGCCAGCAGCGGCGGGACAGGGGGTATGAACACTGAAGCTTTCTTT	CASSGGTGGMNTEAFF
TRBJ1-5	TRBD1	NA	TRBV7-2	TGTGCCAGCAGCTACAGGGGTTATAGCAATCAGCCCCAGCATTTT	CASSYRGYSNQPQHF
TRBJ1-1	NA	few	TRBV6-5	TGTGCCAGCAGTTACGGCGGGGGTTACACTGAAGCTTTCTTT	CASSYGGGYTEAFF
TRBJ2-3	TRBD1	NA	TRBV20-1	TGCAGTGCCCCGAACCGGGGACAGGGGAGCACAGATACGCAGTATTTT	CSAPNRGQGSTDTQYF
TRBJ2-1	TRBD2	many	TRBV15	TGTGCCACCAGCAGAGGGACTAGCTTAGATGAGCAGTTCTTC	CATSRGTSLDEQFF
TRBJ2-3	NA	few	TRBV20-1	TGCAGTGCTAGAATAGGTAGCACAGATACGCAGTATTTT	CSARIGSTDTQYF
TRBJ1-1	NA	few	TRBV29-1	TGCAGCGCAAGCGTTGAGGGGGCTTTCTTT	CSASVEGAFF
TRBJ1-1	NA	many	TRBV5-1	TGCGCCAGCAGCTTGGGCAGGGGGAACACTGAAGCTTTCTTT	CASSLGRGNTEAFF
TRBJ2-3	TRBD2	many	TRBV27	TGTGCCAGCAGTCCTATAGCGGGAGGGGGGCCAGATACGCAGTATTTT	CASSPIAGGGPDTQYF
TRBJ1-3	NA	few	TRBV6-5	TGTGCCAGCAGTTGGACGGTCTCTGGAAACACCATATATTTT	CASSWTVSGNTIYF
TRBJ2-5	TRBD2	NA	TRBV5-1	TGCGCCAGCAGCTTGACGGGAGGGCCTTTGGAGACCCAGTACTTC	CASSLTGGPLETQYF
TRBJ1-6	TRBD1	few	TRBV27	TGTGCCAGCAACACAGCATTGGGAACAGGGGGAGCCTATAATTCACCCCTCCACTTT	CASNTALGTGGAYNSPLHF
TRBJ2-2	TRBD2	NA	TRBV24-1	TGTGCCACCACTTGCCGACCGGGACTAGCGAGAGTACCCCTATTCAACACCGGGGAGCTGTTTTTT	CATTCRPGLARVPLFNTGELFF
TRBJ1-5	NA	NA	TRBV6-2/TRBV6-3	TGTGCCAGCAGTTACCAGGCAGGGAGGGGCAATCAGCCCCAGCATTTT	CASSYQAGRGNQPQHF
TRBJ2-5	NA	many	TRBV7-9	TGTGCCAGCAAAGCAGGGGTCCAAGAGACCCAGTACTTC	CASKAGVQETQYF
TRBJ1-1	NA	few	TRBV21-1	TGTGCCAGCAGCAAAGCCTGGAACACTGAAGCTTTCTTT	CASSKAWNTEAFF
TRBJ2-1	NA	many	TRBV15	TGTGCCACCAGCAGAGACTCCCCCAATGAGCAGTTCTTC	CATSRDSPNEQFF
TRBJ1-4	TRBD1	many	TRBV28	TGTGCCAGCAGCTCAGGGGGGCATGAAAAACTGTTTTTT	CASSSGGHEKLFF
TRBJ1-5	TRBD1	few	TRBV12-3/TRBV12-4	TGTGCCAGCAGAGGGACAGGGGGGCCTCAGCCCCAGCATTTT	CASRGTGGPQPQHF
TRBJ1-2	TRBD1	many	TRBV27	TGTGCCAGCAGCCCTACAGGGGCCTATGGCTACACCTTC	CASSPTGAYGYTF
TRBJ1-5	NA	NA	TRBV7-2	TGTGCCAGCAGCTTGACAGCGAATAGCAATCAGCCCCAGCATTTT	CASSLTANSNQPQHF
TRBJ2-3	TRBD2	once	TRBV4-1	TGCGCCAGCAGCCAAGACCCTAGCGGGCTTAGCACAGATACGCAGTATTTT	CASSQDPSGLSTDTQYF
TRBJ2-6	NA	NA	TRBV5-1	TGCGCCAGCAGCCTCATAGGCGGCCAGTCTGGGGCCAACGTCCTGACTTTC	CASSLIGGQSGANVLTF
TRBJ1-4	NA	NA	TRBV5-1	TGCGCCAGCAGCCGCGATGGGGGGACTAATGAAAAACTGTTTTTT	CASSRDGGTNEKLFF
TRBJ2-3	NA	NA	TRBV27	TGTGCCAGCAGTTGGGGGCCTGAAGATACGCAGTATTTT	CASSWGPEDTQYF
TRBJ2-2	NA	NA	TRBV12-3/TRBV12-4	TGTGCCAGCAGTTTTGGGGGGCTGGGGACCGGGGAGCTGTTTTTT	CASSFGGLGTGELFF